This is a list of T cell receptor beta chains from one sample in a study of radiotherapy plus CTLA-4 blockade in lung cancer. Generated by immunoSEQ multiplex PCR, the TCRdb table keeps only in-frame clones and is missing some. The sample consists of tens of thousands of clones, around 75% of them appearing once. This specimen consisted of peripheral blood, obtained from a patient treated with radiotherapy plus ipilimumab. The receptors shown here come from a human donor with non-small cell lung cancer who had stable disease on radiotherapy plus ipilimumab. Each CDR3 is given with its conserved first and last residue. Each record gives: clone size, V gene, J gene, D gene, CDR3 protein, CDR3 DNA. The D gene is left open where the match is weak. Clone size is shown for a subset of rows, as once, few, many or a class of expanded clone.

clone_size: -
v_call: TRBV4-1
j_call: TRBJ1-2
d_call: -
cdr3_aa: CASSPTRGAYGYTF
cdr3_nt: TGCGCCAGCAGCCCGACACGGGGGGCTTATGGCTACACCTTC

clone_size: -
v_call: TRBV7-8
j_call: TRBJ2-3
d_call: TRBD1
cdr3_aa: CASSLGDRATDTQYF
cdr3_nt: TGTGCCAGCAGCTTAGGGGACAGGGCCACAGATACGCAGTATTTT

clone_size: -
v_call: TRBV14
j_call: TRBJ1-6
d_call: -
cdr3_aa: CASSQVYSLRNSPLHF
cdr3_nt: TGTGCCAGCAGCCAAGTCTATAGTTTGCGAAATTCACCCCTCCACTTT

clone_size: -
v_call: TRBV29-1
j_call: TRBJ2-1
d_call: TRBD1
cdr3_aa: CSVGQGFASGEQFF
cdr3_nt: TGCAGCGTCGGACAGGGGTTCGCCTCCGGTGAGCAGTTCTTC

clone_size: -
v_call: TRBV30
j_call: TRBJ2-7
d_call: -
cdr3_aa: CAWATAYEQYF
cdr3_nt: TGTGCCTGGGCGACAGCCTACGAGCAGTACTTC

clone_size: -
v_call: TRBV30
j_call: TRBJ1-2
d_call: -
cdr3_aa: CAWSTGRSRDTF
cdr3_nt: TGTGCCTGGAGTACGGGCAGATCGCGGGACACCTTC

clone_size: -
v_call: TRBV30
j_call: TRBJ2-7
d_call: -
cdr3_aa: CAWSPDTLSYEQYF
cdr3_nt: TGTGCCTGGAGTCCCGACACGCTCTCCTACGAGCAGTACTTC

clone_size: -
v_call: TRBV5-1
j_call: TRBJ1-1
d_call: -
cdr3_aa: CASSLVGDTEAFF
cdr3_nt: TGCGCCAGCAGCTTGGTAGGGGACACTGAAGCTTTCTTT

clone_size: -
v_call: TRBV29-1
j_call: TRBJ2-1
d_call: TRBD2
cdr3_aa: CSVRRGSYNEQFF
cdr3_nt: TGCAGCGTGAGGCGGGGGTCATACAATGAGCAGTTCTTC

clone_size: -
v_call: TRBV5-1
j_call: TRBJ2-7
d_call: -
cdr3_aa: CASSLRQGWYEQYF
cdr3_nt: TGCGCCAGCAGCTTGCGGCAGGGGTGGTACGAGCAGTACTTC

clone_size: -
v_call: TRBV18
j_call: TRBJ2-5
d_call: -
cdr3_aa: CASSPDRRQETQYF
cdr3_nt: TGTGCCAGCTCCCCCGACAGGCGCCAAGAGACCCAGTACTTC

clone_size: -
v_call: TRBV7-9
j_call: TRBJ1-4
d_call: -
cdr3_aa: CASSSSGVLFF
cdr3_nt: TGTGCCAGCAGCTCATCAGGGGTCCTGTTTTTT

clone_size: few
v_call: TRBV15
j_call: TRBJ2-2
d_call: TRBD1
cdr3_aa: CATSSLGGDGELFF
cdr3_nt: TGTGCCACCAGCAGTCTAGGGGGCGACGGGGAGCTGTTTTTT

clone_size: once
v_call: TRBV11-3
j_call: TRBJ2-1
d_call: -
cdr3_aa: CASSLWAGSSYNEQFF
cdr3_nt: TGTGCCAGCAGCTTATGGGCGGGGAGCTCCTACAATGAGCAGTTCTTC

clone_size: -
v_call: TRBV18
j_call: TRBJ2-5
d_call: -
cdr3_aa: CASSPGHHGQDF
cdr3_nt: TGTGCCAGCTCACCGGGACACCATGGCCAGGACTTC